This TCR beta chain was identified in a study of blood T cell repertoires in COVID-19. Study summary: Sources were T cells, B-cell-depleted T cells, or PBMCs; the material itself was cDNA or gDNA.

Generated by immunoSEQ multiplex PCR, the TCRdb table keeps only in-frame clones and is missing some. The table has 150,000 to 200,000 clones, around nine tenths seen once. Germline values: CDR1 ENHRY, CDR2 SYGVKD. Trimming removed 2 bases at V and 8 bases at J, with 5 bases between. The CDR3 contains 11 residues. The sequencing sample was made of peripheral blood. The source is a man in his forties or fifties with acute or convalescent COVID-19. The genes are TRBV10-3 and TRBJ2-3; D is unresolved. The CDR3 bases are TGTGCCATCAGTGAGACTGGTACGCAGTATTTT. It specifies CAISETGTQYF.